One sample yielded the 13 T cell receptor beta chains listed below, sequenced in a study of CD8+CD57+ T cells in acquired aplastic anemia. Individuals selected for sequencing had exhibited CD8+CD57+ cell expansion on flow cytometry. Template material for TCR beta VDJ and CDR3 profiling consisted of genomic DNA. TCRdb passed the reads through MiXCR, listing each CDR3 protein once. The sample lists 200,000 to 300,000 distinct CDR3 sequences; 65% to 90% were seen once. The sample consisted of sorted CD4+, CD8+, or CD8+CD57+ T cells (not recorded which) from PBMCs. Receptor source: a human donor with aplastic anemia.

The chain joins TRBV11-1 to TRBJ2-1; D assignment may be TRBD1 or TRBD2 (7 bases each). Germline assignment: CDR1 SGHAT and CDR2 FQDESV (reference sequence). Trimming took 5 bases from V and 8 from J, leaving 22 bases between them. This CDR3 is built from 16 residues. The CDR3 sequence is CASSPGQGGGSDEQFF. The CDR3 DNA sequence: TGTGCCAGCAGCCCCGGGCAGGGGGGGGGGAGCGATGAGCAGTTCTTC.

Points on this clonotype: Because it lacks the conserved phenylalanine or tryptophan at the end, this CDR3 is likely a read error. The limits of the CDR3 on the DNA are not certain, so only TCRdb's listed CDR3 is given. This chain connects TRBV2 to TRBJ1-5. The CDR3 comprises 16 residues, both ends counted. The germline V gene has CDR1 SNHLY and CDR2 FYNNEI. CDR3 region: CASSDPYRNHPQHFRD.

As regards this clonotype: Germline is not matched at one junction end, which may reflect a read error. This chain links TRBV7-6 with TRBJ2-5; weak D call: TRBD1 (6 bases). Germline loops: CDR1 SGHVS, CDR2 FNYEAQ. The CDR3 sequence is 14 residues long. CDR3 region: CASSSDSEQSPLHF. Here the CDR3 DNA reads TGTGCCAGCAGCTCGGACAGCGAGCAATCGCCCCTCCACTTC.

As for this clonotype: A junction boundary mismatches the germline segment, possibly from a read error. The chain couples TRBV7-3 to TRBJ2-3; maybe TRBD1 (6 bases). CDR1 is SGHTA, CDR2 FQGTGA, per germline. CDR3 length equals 14 residues. CDR3 in amino acids: CASSRQADADTHCF. The CDR3 nucleotides read TGTGCCAGCTCAAGACAGGCAGACGCCGATACACACTGTTTT.

Remarks on this clonotype: The junction and the germline gene differ at one end; a read error may be behind it. V usage is TRBV2 and J usage is TRBJ1-1; possibly TRBD1 for D (6 bases). The CDR3 runs to 16 residues. Germline assignment: CDR1 SNHLY and CDR2 FYNNEI. CDR3: CASGLAGGGVNYEGLF. The CDR3 nucleotides are TGTGCCAGCGGTTTAGCGGGGGGGGGCGTGAACTATGAAGGGCTGTTT.

This clonotype showed up just once. Sequence at one end of the junction differs from germline and may be a read error. The chain couples TRBV7-8 to TRBJ2-1, with 7 bases matching TRBD1. Germline CDR1 and CDR2: SGHVS and FQNEAQ. The CDR3 consists of 14 residues. The CDR3 DNA reads TGTGCCAGCAGCCTTACTTCAGACGGGACAGCCCTTTCCTTC. It is translated as CASSLTSDGTALSF.

The V gene is TRBV7-6, the J gene TRBJ2-7, with TRBD1 matching over 9 bases. The J segment lost 3 bases and the V segment lost 4 bases, leaving 16 bases of the junction unmatched. This CDR3 contains 18 residues. Germline lookup yields CDR1 SGHVS and CDR2 FNYEAQ. CDR3 in amino acids: CASSSDRGLSPLHYEQYV. The DNA for the CDR3 is TGTGCCAGCAGCTCGGACAGGGGACTTTCACCCCTTCACTACGAGCAGTACGTC.

The rearrangement links TRBV7-2 to TRBJ1-1; no firm D call. CDR1 and CDR2 from the germline V gene are SGHTA and FQGNSA. With 3 bases removed from V and 11 bases from J, the gap between germline ends came to 22 bases. There are 15 residues in the CDR3. In DNA form, the CDR3 reads TGTGCCAGCAGCTTGGCACTGGCCGGCGACTATGGCGCTTTCTTT. Amino acids: CASSLALAGDYGAFF.

As for this clonotype: Germline is not matched at one junction end, which may reflect a read error. The chain recombines TRBV7-9 with TRBJ2-1; possibly TRBD1 for D (6 bases). This CDR3 is built from 14 residues. The germline gives CDR1 SEHNR, CDR2 FQNEAQ (reference sequence). This CDR3 is CASSGQISYNEEFF. CDR3 DNA sequence: TGTGCCAGCAGCGGACAGATCTCCTACAATGAGGAGTTCTTC.

This clonotype appeared once. Compared with germline, one end of the junction differs, possibly owing to a read error. V is TRBV7-9 and J is TRBJ2-5; TRBD2 matches 7 bases. CDR1 SEHNR and CDR2 FQNEAQ come from the germline V gene (reference sequence). CDR3 length equals 14 residues. CDR3 DNA sequence: TGTGCCTACGGCGTAGCGGGTAGCTACGGGGCCAACTTCTTC. As protein: CAYGVAGSYGANFF.

The chain employs TRBV7-3 and TRBJ2-4, with 8 positions matching TRBD2. Germline CDR1 reads SGHTA; CDR2 reads FQGTGA. CDR3 size: 12 residues. The J segment lost 7 bases and the V segment lost 6 bases, leaving 2 bases of the junction unmatched. CDR3 sequence: CASSSSGNIQYF. The CDR3 coding sequence is TGTGCCAGCAGTTCTAGCGGGAACATTCAGTACTTC.

The chain has TRBV7-4 and TRBJ1-2, with a possible D match to TRBD1 (5 bases). The CDR3 contains 16 residues. Germline CDR1 is SGHVT and CDR2 is SQSDAQ. The ends were cut back, 3 bases at V and 11 bases at J, with 25 bases in the middle. CDR3 loop: CASSLERDGLVYEYTF. In nucleotides, the CDR3 is TGTGCCAGCAGCTTGGAGAGGGACGGACTCGTATATGAGTACACCTTC.

The J gene is TRBJ2-1, the V gene TRBV7-8; D possibly matches TRBD1 or TRBD2 (5 bases each). Germline V gives CDR1 SGHVS, CDR2 FQNEAQ. Trimming pared 4 bases from V and 14 bases from J, leaving 18 bases between. This CDR3 is built from 13 residues. The CDR3 bases are TGTGCCAGCAGCTATGGGGGAGACCAGGCGGAGTTCTTC. Translated, it gives CASSYGGDQAEFF.